The 29 T cell receptor beta chains in this list originate from one sample, sequenced in a study of neoadjuvant nivolumab and ipilimumab in lung cancer. TCRdb keeps only in-frame clones here, not all; method: immunoSEQ multiplex PCR. The sample shows thousands of clones, 88% of them seen only once. The source material was tumor tissue, sampled after neoadjuvant nivolumab, alone or with ipilimumab, at or shortly before surgery. Every receptor here comes from an adult with non-small cell lung cancer.

The CDR3 DNA is TGTGCCAGCAGATATCGGACCCTCGGAGATTCCGGGGAGCTGTTTTTT. Its protein product is CASRYRTLGDSGELFF. The chain is built from TRBV7-9 and TRBJ2-2; D uncertain. This CDR3 spans 16 amino acids. CDR1 is SEHNR, CDR2 FQNEAQ, per germline (reference sequence). V gave up 6 bases and J gave up 6 bases, with 20 bases separating them.

This chain links TRBV5-1 with TRBJ2-5; 8 bases agree with TRBD2. The assigned J gene may be wrong: the sequence end matches TRBJ2-7 better. Germline CDR1 is SGHRS and CDR2 is YFSETQ. The CDR3 runs 15 residues. CDR3 region: CASSRVAGSSYEQYF. The CDR3, as DNA: TGCGCCAGCAGCCGGGTAGCGGGGAGCTCCTACGAGCAGTACTTC.

The rearrangement joins TRBV7-8 to TRBJ1-1; no clear D. V lost 2 bases and J 0 bases, leaving 4 bases between the germline ends. CDR1 and CDR2 from the germline V gene are SGHVS and FQNEAQ. This CDR3 has 13 residues. The CDR3 DNA follows: TGTGCCAGCAGCTTATTAGTGAACACTGAAGCTTTCTTT. Amino acids: CASSLLVNTEAFF. The variable domain in full, with the rest retrieved from reference TRBV7-8 and TRBJ1-1, is GAGVSQSPRYKVAKRGQDVALRCDPISGHVSLFWYQQALGQGPEFLTYFQNEAQLDKSGLPSDRFFAERPEGSVSTLKIQRTQQEDSAVYLCASSLLVNTEAFFGQGTRLTVV.

V usage is TRBV27 and J usage is TRBJ2-2, with TRBD1 identical over 9 bases. The V segment lost 2 bases and the J segment 5 bases; nucleotides outside the gene matches: 6. Per the germline V gene, CDR1 is MNHEY and CDR2 is SMNVEV (reference sequence). The CDR3 is 16 residues long. CDR3 in amino acids: CASSLRGQGITGELFF. The CDR3 bases are TGTGCCAGCAGTTTAAGGGGACAGGGAATAACCGGGGAGCTGTTTTTT.

The chain couples TRBV10-3 to TRBJ2-3; a possible D gene is TRBD2 (6 bases). Germline-derived CDR1 and CDR2 are ENHRY and SYGVKD. Trimming left V 3 bases short and J 4 bases short, with 11 bases between. CDR3 length: 14 residues. Here the CDR3 DNA reads TGTGCCATCAGTGAAGGAGGGGCCGCAGATACGCAGTATTTT. Residues: CAISEGGAADTQYF.

V is TRBV27 and J is TRBJ1-5; weak D call: TRBD1 (5 bases). Per the germline V gene, CDR1 is MNHEY and CDR2 is SMNVEV (reference sequence). The CDR3 runs to 15 residues. V dropped 5 bases and J dropped 2 bases, with 13 bases sitting between them. The CDR3 loop reads CASSASGMGNQPQHF. CDR3 bases: TGTGCCAGCAGTGCATCAGGGATGGGCAATCAGCCCCAGCATTTT.

The chain employs TRBV6-6 and TRBJ2-2, with D possibly being TRBD2 (5 bases). Per germline, CDR1 MNHNY and CDR2 SVGAGI (reference sequence). CDR3 length: 16 amino acids. V was clipped by 4 bases and J by 5 bases, with 17 bases between them. The DNA for the CDR3 is TGTGCCAGCAGTTTACTTGGCGGGCTGGGGACCGGGGAGCTGTTTTTT. Residues: CASSLLGGLGTGELFF.

The rearrangement uses TRBV9 and TRBJ2-2, with 11 bases fitting TRBD2. The CDR3 consists of 16 residues. Germline CDR1 is SGDLS and CDR2 is YYNGEE. V was clipped by 0 bases and J by 6 bases; unmatched bases: 4. This chain's CDR3 is CASSVASGRMAGELFF. Here the CDR3 DNA reads TGTGCCAGCAGCGTAGCTAGCGGGAGGATGGCCGGGGAGCTGTTTTTT. Full variable domain (outside the CDR3, taken from reference TRBV9 and TRBJ2-2): DSGVTQTPKHLITATGQRVTLRCSPRSGDLSVYWYQQSLDQGLQFLIQYYNGEERAKGNILERFSAQQFPDLHSELNLSSLELGDSALYFCASSVASGRMAGELFFGEGSRLTVL.

The rearrangement links TRBV30 to TRBJ2-7, with D perhaps TRBD1 or TRBD2 (5 bases each). Per germline, CDR1 GTSNPN and CDR2 SVGIG (reference sequence). The CDR3 totals 13 residues. The germline V and J ends were trimmed by 2 bases and 4 bases, with 12 bases remaining between them. For the CDR3, the DNA is TGTGCCTGGAGTTTGGGACCCAGATACGAGCAGTACTTC. It translates to CAWSLGPRYEQYF.

This chain connects TRBV2 to TRBJ1-4, with TRBD1 matching over 10 bases. The CDR3 is 15 amino acids. V was pared by 7 bases and J by 1 base, with 3 bases of the junction left unmatched. The V gene's germline CDR1 is SNHLY and CDR2 FYNNEI. CDR3 in amino acids: CASTRDRGTNEKLFF. CDR3 sequence (DNA): TGTGCCAGCACACGGGACAGGGGAACTAATGAAAAACTGTTTTTT.

This chain joins TRBV6-1 and TRBJ2-1; D is possibly TRBD1 (6 bases). The CDR3 contains 17 residues. CDR1 and CDR2 from the germline V gene are MNHNS and SASEGT. The ends were cut back, 4 bases at V and 1 base at J, with 17 bases in the middle. The CDR3 is CASSGGTGIGSYNEQFF. CDR3 nucleotides: TGTGCCAGCAGTGGGGGAACAGGGATCGGGTCCTACAATGAGCAGTTCTTC.

V and J are TRBV9 and TRBJ2-3; D gene ambiguous. The germline V and J ends were trimmed by 0 bases and 4 bases, with 9 bases remaining between them. Per the germline V gene, CDR1 is SGDLS and CDR2 is YYNGEE. The CDR3 has 14 amino acids. CDR3 amino acids: CASSVDIRADTQYF. CDR3 DNA: TGTGCCAGCAGCGTAGATATTCGGGCAGATACGCAGTATTTT.

This chain joins TRBV6-5 and TRBJ2-3; possibly TRBD2 for D (5 bases). Trimming stripped 6 bases from V and 5 bases from J, with 9 bases between. The CDR3 spans 12 residues. The germline gives CDR1 MNHEY, CDR2 SVGAGI. The CDR3, as DNA: TGTGCCAGCAGCCCGGGAAAAGATACGCAGTATTTT. Translation gives CASSPGKDTQYF.

The chain carries TRBV11-2 and TRBJ2-5, with D unclear. V lost 5 bases to trimming and J lost 3 bases, with 13 bases between them. Germline loops: CDR1 SGHAT, CDR2 FQNNGV. CDR3 length: 14 amino acids. The CDR3 region has the DNA TGTGCCAGCAGCCAAGTTGCAGGAGAAGAGACCCAGTACTTC. Translation: CASSQVAGEETQYF.

The chain carries TRBV4-3 and TRBJ2-1, with TRBD1 identical over 9 bases. Trimming cost V 2 bases and J 5 bases; bases outside gene matches: 7. The V gene's germline CDR1 is LGHNA and CDR2 YSLEER. The CDR3 sequence is 16 residues long. CDR3 nucleotide sequence: TGCGCCAGCAGCCAAAAAACAGGGGGCTGGAACAATGAGCAGTTCTTC. Its protein is CASSQKTGGWNNEQFF.

The chain combines TRBV6-5 with TRBJ1-3; D is uncertain. The CDR3 is made up of 13 amino acids. V was cut by 6 bases and J by 4 bases, with 10 bases left in between. From germline, CDR1 is MNHEY and CDR2 SVGAGI. CDR3 DNA sequence: TGTGCCAGCAGCCTACTGGGCGGAAACACCATATATTTT. Translating it yields CASSLLGGNTIYF.

This clone came up a few times. The rearrangement links TRBV29-1 to TRBJ1-2, with a weak D call TRBD1 (5 bases). V gave up 3 bases and J gave up 5 bases, with 13 bases separating them. This CDR3 comprises 13 residues. Looked up from germline, CDR1 is SQVTM and CDR2 is ANQGSEA. DNA for the CDR3: TGCAGCGTTGATCGGACACCCTTATATGGCTACACCTTC. As protein: CSVDRTPLYGYTF.

The chain links TRBV11-2 to TRBJ1-1; 7 bases agree with TRBD1. The CDR3 length is 15 residues. Germline CDR1 reads SGHAT; CDR2 reads FQNNGV. Trimming removed 3 bases from V and 4 bases from J; junction bases left unmatched: 8. The CDR3 DNA sequence: TGTGCCAGCAGCTTTGAGGGGGCTGGAGGCACTGAAGCTTTCTTT. Translation gives CASSFEGAGGTEAFF.

This chain connects TRBV6-6 to TRBJ2-7; weak D call: TRBD1 (6 bases). The CDR3 consists of 15 residues. V was clipped by 2 bases and J by 2 bases, with 13 bases between them. The germline gives CDR1 MNHNY, CDR2 SVGAGI (reference sequence). CDR3 nucleotides: TGTGCCAGCAGTTACGGGGGACAATTTACCTACGAGCAGTACTTC. Its protein product is CASSYGGQFTYEQYF.

This clone was seen just once. The CDR3 region has the DNA TGTGCCAGTAGTATTGGGGGGAGCACAGATACGCAGTATTTT. It yields the protein CASSIGGSTDTQYF. The chain has TRBV19 and TRBJ2-3; tentatively, D is TRBD2 (6 bases). CDR1 and CDR2 from the germline V gene are LNHDA and SQIVND (reference sequence). Trimming removed 3 bases at V and 0 bases at J, with 7 bases between. The CDR3 covers 14 residues.

The chain employs TRBV6-5 and TRBJ2-7; no definite D call. V lost 5 bases and J lost 1, with 12 bases in between. The CDR3 covers 14 residues. Looked up from germline, CDR1 is MNHEY and CDR2 is SVGAGI. CDR3 region: CASSVSATSYEQYF. Here the CDR3 DNA reads TGTGCCAGCAGTGTGAGCGCTACATCCTACGAGCAGTACTTC.

The chain couples TRBV5-5 to TRBJ2-7; TRBD2 matches 12 bases. The CDR3 runs 17 residues. J was trimmed by 6 bases and V by 5 bases; bases with no gene match: 15. CDR1 is SGHKS, CDR2 YYEKEE, per germline (reference sequence). This CDR3 is CASRHAIVTSGSSEQYF. The CDR3 DNA reads as TGTGCCAGCAGGCATGCCATTGTGACTAGCGGGAGTAGCGAGCAGTACTTC. Complete variable domain (other parts from reference TRBV5-5 and TRBJ2-7): DAGVTQSPTHLIKTRGQQVTLRCSPISGHKSVSWYQQVLGQGPQFIFQYYEKEERGRGNFPDRFSARQFPNYSSELNVNALLLGDSALYLCASRHAIVTSGSSEQYFGPGTRLTVT.

The chain employs TRBV19 and TRBJ2-2; 11 positions match TRBD2. Trimming took 5 bases from V and 5 from J; bases not matched to a gene: 4. From germline, CDR1 is LNHDA and CDR2 SQIVND (reference sequence). This CDR3 has 15 amino acids. CDR3 region: CASSPWTSGTGELFF. CDR3 coding DNA: TGTGCCAGTAGTCCTTGGACTAGCGGGACCGGGGAGCTGTTTTTT.

This clone was observed a few times. This chain links TRBV19 with TRBJ2-7; perhaps TRBD2 as D (5 bases). The CDR3 covers 13 residues. Germline CDR1 and CDR2: LNHDA and SQIVND (reference sequence). The germline V and J ends were trimmed by 4 bases and 2 bases, with 9 bases remaining between them. CDR3 DNA: TGTGCCAGTAGTAGTACTAGGACCTACGAGCAGTACTTC. Translating gives CASSSTRTYEQYF. The full variable domain, rest sourced from reference TRBV19 and TRBJ2-7, is DGGITQSPKYLFRKEGQNVTLSCEQNLNHDAMYWYRQDPGQGLRLIYYSQIVNDFQKGDIAEGYSVSREKKESFPLTVTSAQKNPTAFYLCASSSTRTYEQYFGPGTRLTVT.

The chain links TRBV7-9 to TRBJ1-1, with D hard to call. The CDR3 length is 13 residues. The V and J ends lost 5 bases and 1 base respectively, with 8 bases between them. Germline CDR1 is SEHNR and CDR2 is FQNEAQ (reference sequence). CDR3 nucleotides: TGTGCCAGCAGCAGAGAGGAGAACACTGAAGCTTTCTTT. This encodes CASSREENTEAFF.

The rearrangement joins TRBV19 to TRBJ1-1, with 9 bases aligning to TRBD1. Germline V gives CDR1 LNHDA, CDR2 SQIVND (reference sequence). The CDR3 has 14 residues. The V gene end was trimmed by 6 bases and the J gene end by 8 bases; junction bases not matched to a gene: 10. CDR3 sequence: CASSLGMGQGEAFF. Here the CDR3 DNA reads TGTGCCAGTAGCCTTGGCATGGGACAGGGAGAAGCTTTCTTT.

The chain joins TRBV4-2 to TRBJ2-7, with 13 bases lining up with TRBD2. Germline-derived CDR1 and CDR2 are LGHNA and YNFKEQ. Unmatched junction bases numbered 2, after V lost 2 bases and J lost 7 bases. The CDR3 extends over 14 amino acids. The CDR3 here is CASSQRGLAGEQYF. CDR3 coding DNA: TGTGCCAGCAGCCAAAGGGGACTAGCGGGAGAGCAGTACTTC.

The V gene is TRBV28, the J gene TRBJ1-2, with 7 bases matching TRBD1. With 3 bases clipped from V and 4 bases from J, the junction kept 8 bases outside the gene matches. CDR1 is MDHEN and CDR2 is SYDVKM in the germline V gene. This CDR3 is built from 15 residues. The CDR3 reads CASSLHPGGGYGYTF. CDR3 nucleotide sequence: TGTGCCAGCAGTTTGCATCCAGGGGGTGGCTATGGCTACACCTTC.

This chain joins TRBV5-1 and TRBJ2-1, with TRBD2 matching over 9 bases. CDR3 length equals 15 residues. With V trimmed by 4 bases and J by 1 base, 3 bases remained unmatched. Germline CDR1 is SGHRS and CDR2 is YFSETQ. The CDR3 bases are TGCGCCAGCAGCGGCGGGGGGGCTTCCTACAATGAGCAGTTCTTC. This translates into CASSGGGASYNEQFF.